This is a list of T cell receptor beta chains from one sample in a study of early T cells in non-severe SARS-CoV-2 infection. Using its own MiXCR run on the 5' RACE reads, TCRdb lists one record per CDR3 protein. Here the sample spans about 64,000 distinct CDR3 sequences, around 13% being singletons. Sequences were obtained from whole blood. These receptors all come from an adult who was a healthcare worker with PCR-confirmed SARS-CoV-2 infection or an uninfected control (not recorded which). Both conserved end residues are part of each CDR3. The D gene is left open where the match is weak. The size entry is marked missing in some rows and otherwise reads once, few, many or a size class.

v_call: TRBV7-9
d_call: TRBD1
clone_size: -
j_call: TRBJ2-1
cdr3_aa: CASSFGQGVHEQFF
cdr3_nt: TGTGCCAGCAGCTTTGGACAGGGGGTCCATGAGCAGTTCTTC

v_call: TRBV28
d_call: -
clone_size: many
j_call: TRBJ2-7
cdr3_aa: CASSLAGSYEQYF
cdr3_nt: TGTGCCAGCAGTTTGGCCGGCTCCTACGAGCAGTACTTC

v_call: TRBV9
d_call: TRBD2
clone_size: -
j_call: TRBJ2-1
cdr3_aa: CASSVYSGVNNEQFF
cdr3_nt: TGTGCCAGCAGCGTATACAGCGGGGTGAACAATGAGCAGTTCTTC

v_call: TRBV4-1
d_call: -
clone_size: many
j_call: TRBJ2-7
cdr3_aa: CASSTSGWGEQYF
cdr3_nt: TGCGCCAGCAGTACTTCTGGGTGGGGAGAGCAGTACTTC

v_call: TRBV4-2
d_call: -
clone_size: few
j_call: TRBJ2-3
cdr3_aa: CASSQDPGGTDTQYF
cdr3_nt: TGTGCCAGCAGCCAAGATCCCGGGGGTACAGATACGCAGTATTTT

v_call: TRBV29-1
d_call: -
clone_size: -
j_call: TRBJ1-2
cdr3_aa: CSVTGNYGYTF
cdr3_nt: TGCAGCGTTACGGGGAACTATGGCTACACCTTC

v_call: TRBV29-1
d_call: -
clone_size: -
j_call: TRBJ2-5
cdr3_aa: CSVVRETQYF
cdr3_nt: TGCAGCGTTGTCCGGGAGACCCAGTACTTC

v_call: TRBV28
d_call: -
clone_size: many
j_call: TRBJ2-1
cdr3_aa: CASSPINNEQFF
cdr3_nt: TGTGCCAGCAGTCCGATAAACAATGAGCAGTTCTTC

v_call: TRBV5-1
d_call: -
clone_size: many
j_call: TRBJ1-1
cdr3_aa: CASSLRGVNTEAFF
cdr3_nt: TGCGCCAGCAGCTTGAGAGGGGTGAACACTGAAGCTTTCTTT

v_call: TRBV10-2
d_call: -
clone_size: many
j_call: TRBJ1-2
cdr3_aa: CASSESRRYYGYTF
cdr3_nt: TGCGCCAGCAGTGAGAGCAGGCGCTACTATGGCTACACCTTC

v_call: TRBV6-1
d_call: -
clone_size: few
j_call: TRBJ1-1
cdr3_aa: CASTWGRGAFF
cdr3_nt: TGTGCCAGCACATGGGGTAGAGGAGCTTTCTTT

v_call: TRBV7-7
d_call: -
clone_size: many
j_call: TRBJ1-1
cdr3_aa: CASSRTANTEAFF
cdr3_nt: TGTGCCAGCAGCCGGACGGCGAACACTGAAGCTTTCTTT

v_call: TRBV29-1
d_call: -
clone_size: few
j_call: TRBJ2-1
cdr3_aa: CSVDGATHPPYEQFF
cdr3_nt: TGCAGCGTTGACGGGGCTACCCACCCCCCATATGAGCAGTTCTTC

v_call: TRBV5-5
d_call: -
clone_size: few
j_call: TRBJ1-5
cdr3_aa: CASSGWTDSNQPQHF
cdr3_nt: TGTGCCAGCAGCGGGTGGACAGATAGCAATCAGCCCCAGCATTTT

v_call: TRBV7-2
d_call: -
clone_size: few
j_call: TRBJ1-4
cdr3_aa: CASSLGGYNEKLFF
cdr3_nt: TGTGCCAGCAGCTTAGGGGGATATAATGAAAAACTGTTTTTT

v_call: TRBV18
d_call: -
clone_size: few
j_call: TRBJ1-1
cdr3_aa: CASAGEGTTEAFF
cdr3_nt: TGTGCCAGCGCGGGAGAGGGGACCACTGAAGCTTTCTTT

v_call: TRBV4-3
d_call: TRBD2
clone_size: many
j_call: TRBJ2-2
cdr3_aa: CASSQAPSGVNTGELFF
cdr3_nt: TGCGCCAGCAGCCAAGCCCCCAGCGGGGTGAACACCGGGGAGCTGTTTTTT

v_call: TRBV6-4
d_call: -
clone_size: -
j_call: TRBJ2-2
cdr3_aa: CASSDSSGELFF
cdr3_nt: TGTGCCAGCAGTGACTCTAGCGGAGAGCTGTTTTTT